The clone carrying this TCR beta chain was counted a few times. This sample is part of a study of blood T cells in healthy people across ages. Through a sample-barcoded 5' primer and a J-beta primer mix, a second PCR was run for roughly 6 to 12 cycles. TCRdb called the 5' RACE reads again in MiXCR, with one record for every CDR3 protein. The data show 1 million or so distinct CDR3 sequences, approximately 25% seen once. The V and J ends lost 2 bases and 7 bases, in that order; junction bases with no gene match: 6. The CDR3 contains 15 residues. Germline V lookup: CDR1 SNHLY, CDR2 FYNNEI. This sample was also put to use in a study of T cells of mothers and their children. Per that paper: The sample comes from nine or ten healthy Caucasian donors: mothers and children. The second PCR used the M1S primer, and this primer added sample barcodes and 2-4 random nucleotides. Over 8 million TCR beta CDR3 reads were obtained from each mother, and 2.5 million to 3.5 million from each child. The overlap seen between related mothers and children slightly exceeded that of unrelated pairs, though not significantly.

Sequencing used blood. The receptor comes from a girl aged 2-10 years in good health. The V call is TRBV2, the J call TRBJ2-1, with 9 nucleotides matching TRBD2. CDR3 DNA: TGTGCCAGCAGTGAAAATAGCGGGAGTGGAAATGAGCAGTTCTTC. It translates to CASSENSGSGNEQFF.